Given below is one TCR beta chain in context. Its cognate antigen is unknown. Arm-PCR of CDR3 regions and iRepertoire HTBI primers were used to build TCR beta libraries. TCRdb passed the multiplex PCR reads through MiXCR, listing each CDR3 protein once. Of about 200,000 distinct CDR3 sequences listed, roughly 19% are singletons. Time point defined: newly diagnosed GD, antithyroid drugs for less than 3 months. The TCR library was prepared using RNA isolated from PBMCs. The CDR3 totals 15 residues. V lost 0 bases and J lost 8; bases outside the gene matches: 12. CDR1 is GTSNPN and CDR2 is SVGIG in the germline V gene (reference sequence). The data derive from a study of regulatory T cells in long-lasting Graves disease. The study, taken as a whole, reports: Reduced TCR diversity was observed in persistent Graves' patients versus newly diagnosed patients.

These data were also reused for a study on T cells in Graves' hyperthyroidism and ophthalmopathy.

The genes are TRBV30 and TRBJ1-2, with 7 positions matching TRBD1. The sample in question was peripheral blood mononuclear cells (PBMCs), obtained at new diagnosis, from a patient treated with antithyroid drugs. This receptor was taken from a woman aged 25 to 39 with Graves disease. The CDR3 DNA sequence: TGTGCCTGGAGTGTACTGGTTAAGGGGGCGCGGGGCTACACCTTC. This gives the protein CAWSVLVKGARGYTF.